The clone carrying this TCR beta chain was observed a handful of times. Antigen: not known. This entry is derived from a study of cytomegalovirus exposure and HLA in healthy donors. Findings of the study overall: A later analysis showed that HLA-associated TCR beta chains had undergone more clonal expansion than equally common others. Researchers reported that three CMV-associated chains were confirmed in vitro as CMV antigen-specific.

Amplification used 60 Vbeta primers and 13 Jbeta primers. Clones were read by immunoSEQ multiplex PCR, and TCRdb kept only the in-frame ones, dropping some. The sample carries fewer than 140,000 clones, about 70% recorded once. The CDR3 sequence is 15 residues long. Germline V CDR1 and CDR2: SGHTA, FQGNSA. The J segment lost 4 bases and the V segment lost 2 bases, leaving 5 bases of the junction unmatched. The sequenced material came from PBMCs. The clonotype was recovered from a woman aged 50 to 60 in good health and CMV-seropositive. This chain connects TRBV7-2 to TRBJ1-2; 9 bases fit TRBD1. The DNA of the CDR3 is TGTGCCAGCAGCTTAACAGGGGGCGATAGCTATGGCTACACCTTC. It is translated as CASSLTGGDSYGYTF.